This T cell receptor (beta chain) appears in the sequencing data of a study of cytomegalovirus exposure and HLA in healthy donors. General observations from the study: The study designated roughly 160 TCR beta chains cytomegalovirus-associated.

PCR used 60 Vbeta primers and 13 Jbeta primers. Original analysis: As a later analysis found, there were 80 million or so unique TCR beta chains, of which some 10 million were shared. Here immunoSEQ multiplex PCR was the method, and the copy in TCRdb shows in-frame clones only, minus some. The V and J calls and clone size are taken from that table; D and trimming were inferred from the DNA. The sample yields 60,000 to 70,000 clones, about 63% seen once. The V gene end was trimmed by 2 bases and the J gene end by 3 bases; junction bases not matched to a gene: 9. The CDR3 extends over 16 amino acids. Germline V gene lookup returns CDR1 MNHNS and CDR2 SASEGT. Note on this clone: As yet, its antigen is unknown.

The clonotype originates from a man aged 40-49 years in good health and CMV-seropositive. The sequenced material came from PBMCs. The genes are TRBV6-1 and TRBJ2-7, with 8 bases identical to TRBD2. CDR3 DNA sequence: TGTGCCAGCAGTGAACATGGTAGCGGGAACTACTACGAGCAGTACTTC. It specifies CASSEHGSGNYYEQYF.